This T cell receptor beta chain was documented in a study of blood T cell repertoires in COVID-19. At the level of the study: The United States, Italy and Spain supplied acute and convalescent COVID-19 samples. In each case, the material was cDNA or gDNA derived from T cells, B-cell-depleted T cells, or PBMCs.

J was trimmed by 0 bases and V by 2 bases; bases with no gene match: 5. This CDR3 has 16 amino acids. Germline CDR1 reads SGHRS; CDR2 reads YFSETQ. Those enrolled in Seattle joined during active infection and were followed longitudinally afterward. As originally analysed: Nucleated cell number was recorded as an estimate derived from reference gene primer amplification. Clones were read by immunoSEQ multiplex PCR, and TCRdb kept only the in-frame ones, dropping some. The D gene and trimming were derived from the DNA, and the V and J assignments and clone size from that table. The sample includes some 350,000 clones, around 86% seen only once; the top ten take roughly 6%.

The sample consisted of peripheral blood. This clonotype was sampled from a woman between 45 and 65 years old with COVID-19, enrolled during active disease. The genes are TRBV5-1 and TRBJ2-3, with TRBD1 matching over 8 bases. The DNA of the CDR3 is TGCGCCAGCAGCTTAACAGGGGGTTGGAGCACAGATACGCAGTATTTT. Translation: CASSLTGGWSTDTQYF.